This record concerns one T cell receptor (beta chain) sequence. Its target is not known. This CDR3 has 15 residues. V was trimmed by 0 bases and J by 0 bases, leaving 10 bases between them. The V gene's germline CDR1 is SQVTM and CDR2 ANQGSEA. Amplification used 60 Vbeta primers and 13 Jbeta primers. Only in-frame clones appear in the TCRdb table, and some are missing; sequencing was by immunoSEQ multiplex PCR. This sample contains 150,000 to 200,000 clones. These data belong to a study of cytomegalovirus exposure and HLA in healthy donors. Across the study: The roughly 120 million unique TCR beta sequences, from some 170 million T cells, were found by an earlier analysis. Findings and caveats of the study: TCR beta V- and J-gene trimming, according to a later analysis, was linked to a missense DCLRE1C variant. CMV serostatus alone was available as immune exposure information.

V and J are TRBV29-1 and TRBJ2-3, with D perhaps matching TRBD2 (5 bases). The TCR originated in a man aged 30 to 45 in good health and CMV-seronegative. The sequenced sample consisted of PBMCs. The CDR3 here is CSVEDFPGSTDTQYF. CDR3 DNA sequence: TGCAGCGTTGAAGATTTTCCGGGAAGCACAGATACGCAGTATTTT.